This T cell receptor beta chain was found in a study of neoadjuvant anti-PD-1 for oral cavity cancer. The J segment lost 5 bases and the V segment lost 3 bases, leaving 4 bases of the junction unmatched. CDR1 and CDR2 from the germline V gene are SGDLS and YYNGEE. This CDR3 has 15 amino acids. Generated by immunoSEQ multiplex PCR, the TCRdb table keeps only in-frame clones and is missing some. This table holds some 17,000 clones, around 64% found once. The gene calls are TRBV9 and TRBJ2-1, with TRBD2 identical over 11 bases. This sample comprised PBMCs, obtained before nivolumab (anti-PD-1) treatment. The clonotype was recovered from a person between 40 and 85 years old with oral cavity squamous cell carcinoma. Here the CDR3 reads CASSAGTSGHNEQFF. The CDR3 coding sequence is TGTGCCAGCAGCGCTGGGACTAGCGGCCACAATGAGCAGTTCTTC.